The present T cell receptor beta chain was sequenced within a study of Tregs in tolerant kidney transplant recipients. The assay was immunoSEQ multiplex PCR, and TCRdb's table has in-frame clones only and misses some. The sample records approximately 260,000 clones, 65% to 85% being singletons. Trimming removed 6 bases at V and 1 base at J, with 7 bases between. Germline V lookup: CDR1 ENHRY, CDR2 SYGVKD. The CDR3 is 12 amino acids. This clone was found a few times. The chain combines TRBV10-3 with TRBJ2-7; D remains ambiguous. The receptor's source is a human donor in good health. The sequenced material came from CD4+ T cells from blood. The CDR3 spells CAIRDGSYEQYF. The CDR3 coding sequence is TGTGCCATCAGGGACGGTTCCTACGAGCAGTACTTC.